The rows below give T cell receptor beta chains drawn from one sample of a study of T-cell memory formation after mild COVID-19. TCRdb ran MiXCR on the 5' RACE reads and lists one entry per CDR3 protein. The sample has fewer than 250,000 distinct CDR3 sequences; roughly 27% are singletons. The sequenced sample was PBMCs or a T cell subset sorted from them (not recorded which). All receptors derive from an adult woman who had mild COVID-19 (a few samples of this study predate the infection). Cell type and time point are not known. CDR3s include the opening cysteine and the closing phenylalanine or tryptophan. A D gene is named only where the DNA matches it firmly. Where a row states a size, it is once, few, many or the class of an expanded clone; other rows omit it.

D,J,V,size,CDR3,DNA
NA,TRBJ2-3,TRBV25-1,few,CASSVKGGDTQYF,TGTGCCAGCAGTGTAAAGGGTGGAGATACGCAGTATTTT
NA,TRBJ2-1,TRBV2,few,CASSVGVANEQFF,TGTGCCAGCAGTGTAGGGGTAGCCAATGAGCAGTTCTTC
TRBD2,TRBJ2-1,TRBV5-1,NA,CASSDTSGSAYNEQFF,TGCGCCAGCAGCGATACTAGCGGGAGTGCTTACAATGAGCAGTTCTTC
NA,TRBJ2-3,TRBV7-3,NA,CASSLNGGADTQYF,TGTGCCAGCAGCTTAAACGGAGGTGCAGATACGCAGTATTTT
TRBD2,TRBJ2-7,TRBV29-1,few,CSVEGLAEGSAYEQYF,TGCAGCGTTGAGGGACTAGCGGAGGGCAGCGCCTACGAGCAGTACTTC
NA,TRBJ2-6,TRBV4-3,NA,CASSPQPGGANVLTF,TGCGCCAGCAGCCCGCAACCGGGCGGGGCCAACGTCCTGACTTTC
TRBD2,TRBJ2-2,TRBV6-5,NA,CASSPILAGTTPGELFF,TGTGCCAGCAGTCCCATACTAGCGGGGACAACACCCGGGGAGCTGTTTTTT
TRBD2,TRBJ2-1,TRBV9,few,CASSVTGLAGVGARYNEQFF,TGTGCCAGCAGCGTAACGGGGCTAGCGGGAGTCGGAGCCAGGTACAATGAGCAGTTCTTC
NA,TRBJ2-1,TRBV7-2,few,CASSSLSIMDREQFF,TGTGCCAGCAGCTCCCTGTCGATTATGGACCGTGAGCAGTTCTTC
TRBD2,TRBJ2-1,TRBV7-2,NA,CASSSLGRGLAGDNEQFF,TGTGCCAGCAGCTCCCTAGGCCGGGGACTAGCGGGAGACAATGAGCAGTTCTTC
NA,TRBJ1-2,TRBV3-1,few,CASSQLTAYGYTF,TGTGCCAGCAGCCAACTGACAGCTTATGGCTACACCTTC
NA,TRBJ2-1,TRBV19,few,CASSNDQATSYNEQFF,TGTGCCAGTAGTAATGATCAGGCAACCTCCTACAATGAGCAGTTCTTC
TRBD1,TRBJ1-1,TRBV12-3/TRBV12-4,NA,CASNDLQGRNTEAFF,TGTGCCAGCAACGATTTACAGGGGCGGAACACTGAAGCTTTCTTT
NA,TRBJ1-1,TRBV15,NA,CATSSGGSEAFF,TGTGCCACCAGCAGTGGTGGATCTGAAGCTTTCTTT
NA,TRBJ2-3,TRBV10-3,NA,CAISGGRFTDTQYF,TGTGCCATCAGCGGGGGAAGGTTCACAGATACGCAGTATTTT
NA,TRBJ2-3,TRBV5-1,few,CASSFEGGSTDTQYF,TGCGCCAGCAGCTTCGAGGGAGGATCCACAGATACGCAGTATTTT
TRBD1,TRBJ2-1,TRBV7-2,NA,CASSRGTGVYNEQFF,TGTGCCAGCAGCCGCGGCACAGGGGTATACAATGAGCAGTTCTTC
TRBD2,TRBJ2-2,TRBV7-3,NA,CASSLIPSGSVGELFF,TGTGCCAGCAGCTTAATTCCTAGCGGGAGTGTCGGGGAGCTGTTTTTT
NA,TRBJ2-4,TRBV4-1,NA,CASSQDTDTLAKNIQYF,TGCGCCAGCAGCCAAGATACGGACACTCTGGCCAAAAACATTCAGTACTTC
NA,TRBJ1-1,TRBV14,NA,CASSQDPCLGTEAFF,TGTGCCAGCAGCCAAGATCCCTGTCTGGGGACTGAAGCTTTCTTT
TRBD2,TRBJ2-7,TRBV29-1,few,CSVLRGDEQYF,TGCAGCGTTCTCCGGGGGGACGAGCAGTACTTC
TRBD1,TRBJ1-1,TRBV12-3/TRBV12-4,NA,CASSYGTGGLRAFF,TGTGCCAGCAGCTACGGGACAGGGGGCTTGCGAGCTTTCTTT
TRBD2,TRBJ2-3,TRBV5-1,few,CASSPGLAGGLNTDTQYF,TGCGCCAGCAGCCCGGGACTAGCGGGGGGGCTGAACACAGATACGCAGTATTTT
TRBD2,TRBJ2-3,TRBV9,few,CASSARLARVDTQYF,TGTGCCAGCAGCGCCAGACTAGCGAGGGTAGATACGCAGTATTTT
NA,TRBJ2-1,TRBV6-2/TRBV6-3,NA,CASSGTNEQFF,TGTGCCAGCAGCGGGACGAATGAGCAGTTCTTC
NA,TRBJ2-7,TRBV4-2,few,CASSLGDYEQYF,TGTGCCAGCAGCCTCGGGGACTACGAGCAGTACTTC
TRBD1,TRBJ1-6,TRBV5-1,NA,CASSSGQDSPLHF,TGCGCCAGCAGCTCGGGACAGGATTCACCCCTCCACTTT
NA,TRBJ2-2,TRBV7-7,NA,CASSLVAGFGTGELFF,TGTGCTAGCAGCTTAGTTGCGGGCTTCGGCACCGGGGAGCTGTTTTTT
TRBD2,TRBJ2-1,TRBV7-8,few,CASSLKAPGTSGRTINEQFF,TGTGCCAGCAGCTTGAAGGCCCCCGGGACTAGCGGGAGGACAATCAATGAGCAGTTCTTC
NA,TRBJ2-2,TRBV2,NA,CASRGARGGELFF,TGTGCCAGCAGGGGAGCCAGGGGCGGGGAGCTGTTTTTT
NA,TRBJ2-3,TRBV7-2,NA,CASSLYKASADTQYF,TGTGCCAGCAGCTTATATAAAGCATCGGCAGATACGCAGTATTTT
NA,TRBJ2-3,TRBV29-1,few,CSEDGGTDTQYF,TGCAGCGAGGACGGGGGCACAGATACGCAGTATTTT
NA,TRBJ1-5,TRBV2,NA,CASSRDLGQPQHF,TGTGCCAGCAGCCGGGACCTGGGGCAGCCCCAGCATTTT
NA,TRBJ2-2,TRBV14,NA,CASSLDPTGELFF,TGTGCCAGCAGCCTGGACCCAACCGGGGAGCTGTTTTTT
NA,TRBJ2-1,TRBV7-2,once,CASSFTQSSYNEQFF,TGTGCCAGCAGCTTCACCCAGAGCTCCTACAATGAGCAGTTCTTC
NA,TRBJ1-5,TRBV18,NA,CASSPTGTKNQPQHF,TGTGCCAGCTCACCAACCGGGACAAAAAATCAGCCCCAGCATTTT
NA,TRBJ2-5,TRBV9,few,CASSVAGEETQYF,TGTGCCAGCAGCGTAGCGGGGGAAGAGACCCAGTACTTC
NA,TRBJ2-5,TRBV5-1,NA,CASSLEPSRTQYF,TGCGCCAGCAGCTTGGAACCCAGCCGGACCCAGTACTTC
NA,TRBJ2-3,TRBV7-8,few,CASSLDKSRGDTQYF,TGTGCCAGCAGCTTAGATAAGTCCCGGGGGGATACGCAGTATTTT
NA,TRBJ1-6,TRBV12-3/TRBV12-4,few,CASSGLGGNSPLHF,TGTGCCAGCAGTGGGTTGGGGGGTAATTCACCCCTCCACTTT
NA,TRBJ1-2,TRBV29-1,NA,CSVQGHYGYTF,TGCAGCGTCCAGGGCCACTATGGCTACACCTTC
TRBD2,TRBJ2-3,TRBV18,NA,CASSPTPTLAGQTDTQYF,TGTGCCAGCTCACCGACCCCTACTCTAGCGGGACAGACAGATACGCAGTATTTT
NA,TRBJ2-3,TRBV7-2,once,CASSFGGVYTDTQYF,TGTGCCAGCAGCTTTGGTGGGGTATACACAGATACGCAGTATTTT
NA,TRBJ2-5,TRBV11-2,once,CASSLDSWGTGAGETQYF,TGTGCCAGCAGCTTAGATAGTTGGGGGACGGGGGCCGGAGAGACCCAGTACTTC
TRBD2,TRBJ2-5,TRBV5-8,few,CASSQGLAQETQYF,TGTGCCAGCAGCCAGGGACTAGCCCAAGAGACCCAGTACTTC
NA,TRBJ2-1,TRBV5-6,many,CASSFDRDTGYNEQFF,TGTGCCAGCAGCTTCGACCGGGACACCGGGTACAATGAGCAGTTCTTC
TRBD2,TRBJ2-5,TRBV12-3/TRBV12-4,NA,CASTGGAQETQYF,TGTGCCAGCACCGGGGGGGCCCAAGAGACCCAGTACTTC
TRBD1,TRBJ2-2,TRBV12-3/TRBV12-4,NA,CASSEDRGLTGELFF,TGTGCCAGCAGCGAGGACAGGGGGCTCACCGGGGAGCTGTTTTTT
NA,TRBJ1-2,TRBV30,NA,CAWSVRNYGYTF,TGTGCCTGGAGTGTCCGAAACTATGGCTACACCTTC
NA,TRBJ2-7,TRBV7-9,few,CASSRDVYEQYF,TGTGCCAGCAGCAGGGACGTTTACGAGCAGTACTTC
TRBD2,TRBJ2-2,TRBV9,few,CASGTSTGELFF,TGTGCCAGCGGGACTAGCACCGGGGAGCTGTTTTTT
TRBD1,TRBJ2-3,TRBV4-3,NA,CASSQDLGTGPDTQYF,TGCGCCAGCAGCCAAGATCTCGGGACAGGTCCGGATACGCAGTATTTT
TRBD1,TRBJ2-3,TRBV12-3/TRBV12-4,NA,CASSPRPGQEVDTQYF,TGTGCCAGCAGTCCCCGCCCGGGACAGGAGGTAGATACGCAGTATTTT